This TCR beta chain was sequenced during a study of T cell clonality in common variable immunodeficiency. Study-level points and caveats: CVID subjects had higher TCRbeta clonality than healthy controls, most marked in about a third. In common variable immunodeficiency, TCR beta chains reportedly carried fewer deletions and N-nucleotide insertions. The cause of increased CVID clonality remains unclear without subpopulation sequencing.

Of CVID subjects, 15 were female and 25 to 30 male, mean age about 40. This clone was counted only a few times. The antigen is not known. The read halts 3 residues ahead of the CDR3 end, with the missing end drawn from the germline J gene. The V and J ends lost 5 bases and 5 bases respectively, with 15 bases between them. The CDR3 runs to 14 residues. Germline lookup yields CDR1 LNHDA and CDR2 SQIVND (reference sequence). The repertoire was sequenced with immunoSEQ multiplex PCR; TCRdb's copy has only in-frame clones and lacks some. The sample holds fewer than 30,000 clones, and no clone turns up only once.

The receptor's source is a human donor with common variable immunodeficiency. The specimen sequenced was peripheral blood mononuclear cells. V usage is TRBV19 and J usage is TRBJ1-2; D not resolved. The DNA read from the CDR3 is TGTGCCAGTAGTGCGGGCCGGAACCTATATGGC. Translated, it gives CASSAGRNLYG. The CDR3 as a whole reads CASSAGRNLYGYTF.